This T cell receptor beta chain was sequenced during a study of breast tumors, draining lymph nodes, adjacent tissues. Each CDR3 protein gets one entry after TCRdb re-called the multiplex PCR reads with MiXCR. Seen here are 70,000 to 95,000 distinct CDR3 sequences, about 20% observed once, and the top ten hold approximately 2.5%. Axillary draining lymph nodes of breast cancer patients supplied the node samples. The receptor comes from a female donor with breast cancer. Some clones in this sample may be carry-over from other donors' samples. The source material was axillary lymph node tissue.

The CDR3 region is CASSFAGSTPEAFF. For the CDR3, the DNA is TGTGCCAGCAGCTTTGCAGGGAGTACCCCTGAAGCTTTCTTT. V gene TRBV5-5 combines with J gene TRBJ1-1; D may be TRBD1 (5 bases). CDR3 length: 14 amino acids. Trimming removed 2 bases from V and 6 bases from J, with 14 bases in between. CDR1 is SGHKS, CDR2 YYEKEE, per germline (reference sequence).